Sequencing of this T cell receptor (beta chain) was carried out in a study of cytomegalovirus exposure and HLA in healthy donors. This CDR3 spans 14 amino acids. V lost 0 bases, J lost 5 bases, and 8 bases lay in between. The germline gives CDR1 LGHNA, CDR2 YSLEER. PCR employed 60 Vbeta and 13 Jbeta primers. Clones were sequenced by immunoSEQ multiplex PCR, and TCRdb holds only the in-frame ones, with some missing. This sample carries about 130,000 clones, 80% of them seen once, and the ten largest clones take roughly 4%. This sequence originates from a woman aged 40 to 55 in good health and CMV-seronegative. The sequenced material came from PBMCs. This chain uses TRBV4-3 with TRBJ1-5; TRBD1 is a possible D gene (5 bases). The CDR3 spells CASSQERGYQPQHF. CDR3 nucleotide sequence: TGCGCCAGCAGCCAAGAAAGGGGATATCAGCCCCAGCATTTT.